This T cell receptor (beta chain) originates from a study of blood T cells in healthy people across ages. Findings and limits, study-wide: A roughly linear age-dependent decrease characterized TCR beta diversity per million T cells. CMV status of donors was not determined, possibly confounding expanded clonotype changes. There were more naive CD4+ cells and higher diversity in long-lived donors than in aged donors.

Together with a sample-barcoded 5' primer, a J-beta primer mix was included in a second PCR lasting roughly 6 to 12 cycles. There were at least 2.5 million CDR3-containing paired-end reads obtained from each sample. TCRdb itself ran the 5' RACE reads through MiXCR, one entry per CDR3 protein. This repertoire shows approximately 1,100,000 distinct CDR3 sequences, 35% to 55% found once; its top ten account for 18%. A word on this clonotype: The antigen is undetermined.

The source of this sequence is a woman aged 60-75 years in good health. Sequencing input: blood.

The CDR3 loop is CASTNSPNGEKLFF. CDR3 bases: TGTGCCAGCACTAACAGCCCCAACGGTGAAAAACTGTTTTTT. The chain combines TRBV6-2 or TRBV6-3 with TRBJ1-4; no reliable D call. CDR1 is MNHEY and CDR2 is SVGEGT in the germline V gene. V lost 7 bases and J lost 7, with 16 bases in between. CDR3 size: 14 residues.